A selection of T cell receptor beta chains follows, all from one sample in a study of neurological immune-mediated disorders. TCRdb reanalysed the 5' RACE reads using MiXCR and keeps one entry per CDR3 protein. The data contain about 59,000 distinct CDR3 sequences, approximately 25% of them seen just once; the ten biggest clones take up about 4.3%. Sequencing input: PBMCs. These receptors all stem from a man aged 60-69 years with HTLV-1-associated myelopathy (HAM/TSP). The CDR3 runs from the conserved cysteine through the conserved F or W. The order of the fields is V gene, CDR3 protein.

v_call: TRBV6-5; cdr3_aa: CASSNNQETQYF
v_call: TRBV5-1; cdr3_aa: CASSPGFSSYNEQFF
v_call: TRBV5-1; cdr3_aa: CASSAEVADTQYF
v_call: TRBV5-1; cdr3_aa: CASSLEGGRTYEQYF
v_call: TRBV5-1; cdr3_aa: CASSLGESRGTDTQYF
v_call: TRBV27; cdr3_aa: CASSYSGIGIQYF
v_call: TRBV7-8; cdr3_aa: CASSISGTRMGSQHF
v_call: TRBV20-1; cdr3_aa: CSARADRGGEQYF
v_call: TRBV28; cdr3_aa: CASSFSDSLESQYF
v_call: TRBV4-2; cdr3_aa: CASSQEASGRNNEQFF
v_call: TRBV29-1; cdr3_aa: CSGAQGAANEQYF
v_call: TRBV3-1; cdr3_aa: CASSQESRESYEQYF
v_call: TRBV20-1; cdr3_aa: CSATRTSGKVAEQYF
v_call: TRBV29-1; cdr3_aa: CSVEIWPYEQYF
v_call: TRBV5-5; cdr3_aa: CASSPHPGGEQFF
v_call: TRBV7-9; cdr3_aa: CASSLSGGGNEKLFF
v_call: TRBV5-6; cdr3_aa: CASSLAVRAGGSPLHF
v_call: TRBV10-3; cdr3_aa: CAISDAIAKNIQYF
v_call: TRBV12-3/TRBV12-4; cdr3_aa: CASSLIAFSQFF
v_call: TRBV11-2; cdr3_aa: CASSLDSFYNEQFF
v_call: TRBV12-3/TRBV12-4; cdr3_aa: CASSLAGRAGSNQPQHF
v_call: TRBV3-1; cdr3_aa: CASSQDGFSGRAVSYNEQFF
v_call: TRBV5-6; cdr3_aa: CASSNRKGPDTQYF
v_call: TRBV10-1; cdr3_aa: CATRGLTETQYF
v_call: TRBV5-1; cdr3_aa: CASSNAGTGNNEQFF
v_call: TRBV5-1; cdr3_aa: CASSPLSGTGGSGYTF